This T cell receptor beta chain is drawn from a study of CD8 T cells in Susac syndrome. RNA totalling about 0.5 to 1 ug underwent reverse transcription with random hexamers. MiXCR, run by TCRdb on the immunoSEQ multiplex PCR reads, gives a single entry per CDR3 protein. The sample yields approximately 280,000 distinct CDR3 sequences, about 88% seen once. This CDR3 has 11 residues. V was trimmed by 7 bases and J by 6 bases, leaving 13 bases between them. The germline V gene has CDR1 SQVTM and CDR2 ANQGSEA. The chain couples TRBV29-1 to TRBJ2-7; D remains unclear. The receptor was isolated from a human donor with multiple sclerosis. The sample comprised CD8+ T cells from PBMCs. In DNA, the CDR3 is TGCAGCGCGGCGTCGGGTGGCGAGCAGTACTTC. It translates to CSAASGGEQYF.